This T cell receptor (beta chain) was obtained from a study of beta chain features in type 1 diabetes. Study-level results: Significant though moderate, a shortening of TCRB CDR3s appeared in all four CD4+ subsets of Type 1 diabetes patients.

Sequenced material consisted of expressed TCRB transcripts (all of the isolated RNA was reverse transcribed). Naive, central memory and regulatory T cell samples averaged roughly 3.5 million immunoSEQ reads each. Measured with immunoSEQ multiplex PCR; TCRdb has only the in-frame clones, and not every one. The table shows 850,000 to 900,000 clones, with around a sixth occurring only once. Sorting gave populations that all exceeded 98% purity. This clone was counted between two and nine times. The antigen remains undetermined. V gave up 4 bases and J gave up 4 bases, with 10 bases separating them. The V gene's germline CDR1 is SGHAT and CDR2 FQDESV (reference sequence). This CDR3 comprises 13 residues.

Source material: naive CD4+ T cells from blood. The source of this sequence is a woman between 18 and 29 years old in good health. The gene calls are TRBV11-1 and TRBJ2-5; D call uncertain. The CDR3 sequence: CASSSEKTETQYF. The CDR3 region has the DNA TGTGCCAGCAGCTCTGAGAAAACAGAGACCCAGTACTTC.